Each of the 24 T cell receptor beta chains below was sequenced from the same sample in a study of T-cell memory formation after mild COVID-19. TCRdb analysed the 5' RACE reads with MiXCR anew, one entry per CDR3 protein. This table holds approximately 400,000 distinct CDR3 sequences, 24% found once. The source material was PBMCs or a T cell subset sorted from them (not recorded which). Receptor source: an adult woman who had mild COVID-19 (a few samples of this study predate the infection). Cell type and time point are not known.

This clonotype was seen at least ten times. This chain uses TRBV24-1 with TRBJ2-4; D not certain. V was shortened by 4 bases and J by 6 bases, with 9 bases between the two germline ends. There are 13 residues in the CDR3. The germline V gene encodes CDR1 KGHDR and CDR2 SFDVKD. CDR3: CATSDQTVNIQYF. The CDR3 coding sequence is TGTGCCACCAGTGACCAGACGGTAAACATTCAGTACTTC.

A few counts support this clonotype. The chain joins TRBV5-6 to TRBJ2-5; D is uncertain. This CDR3 is 13 amino acids long. The V end was cut by 2 bases, the J end by 5 bases, with 10 bases between. Per the germline V gene, CDR1 is SGHDT and CDR2 is YYEEEE. The CDR3 region is CASSLARKETQYF. The DNA for the CDR3 is TGTGCCAGCAGCTTAGCGAGGAAGGAGACCCAGTACTTC.

This clonotype has just one count. V usage is TRBV7-6 and J usage is TRBJ1-2; no clear D. Germline values: CDR1 SGHVS, CDR2 FNYEAQ. V dropped 1 base and J dropped 4 bases, with 16 bases sitting between them. The CDR3 consists of 16 residues. CDR3 DNA sequence: TGTGCCAGCAGCTTAGGCGGCAGCTATTACGGCTATGGCTACACCTTC. This codes for CASSLGGSYYGYGYTF.

This clonotype was detected only a few times. V and J are TRBV4-3 and TRBJ2-1; 11 nucleotides align to TRBD2. Germline CDR1 LGHNA, CDR2 YSLEER. V shed 4 bases, J shed 5 bases, and the junction held 7 bases outside the gene matches. The CDR3 sequence is 16 residues long. The CDR3 DNA reads TGCGCCAGCAGCCCTGGGACTAGCGGACTTCACAATGAGCAGTTCTTC. Its translation: CASSPGTSGLHNEQFF.

This clonotype was picked up many times. This rearrangement joins TRBV24-1 to TRBJ2-2; TRBD2 aligns across 7 bases. Trimming took 9 bases from V and 0 from J; bases not matched to a gene: 3. The CDR3 contains 14 residues. The germline V gene has CDR1 KGHDR and CDR2 SFDVKD. The CDR3 DNA reads as TGTGCCACCCGTGGGAGGGCGAACACCGGGGAGCTGTTTTTT. As protein: CATRGRANTGELFF.

This clonotype was seen a few times. Sequence at one end of the junction differs from germline and may be a read error. The chain links TRBV7-7 to TRBJ2-5, with TRBD1 matching 7 bases. The CDR3 runs 15 residues. Germline loops: CDR1 SSHAT, CDR2 FNYEAQ (reference sequence). The chain's CDR3 is CASSPETGTWKTQYF. CDR3 coding DNA: TGTGCTAGCAGCCCCGAGACAGGGACGTGGAAGACCCAGTACTTC.

This clonotype was seen a few times. This chain joins TRBV6-5 and TRBJ2-3; D is perhaps TRBD2 (7 bases). V shed 5 bases and J shed 0 bases, with 21 bases lying between them. Germline-derived CDR1 and CDR2 are MNHEY and SVGAGI. This CDR3 spans 18 amino acids. CDR3 DNA: TGTGCCAGCAGTGTCCGGGGGGCTAGCGGAGTTAGCACAGATACGCAGTATTTT. Residues: CASSVRGASGVSTDTQYF.

CDR3 coding DNA: TGTGCCACCAGCAGAGAGTCAGGGTTCTATGGCTACACCTTC. Residues: CATSRESGFYGYTF. The rearrangement uses TRBV15 and TRBJ1-2, with D possibly being TRBD1 (5 bases). This CDR3 contains 14 residues. V dropped 0 bases and J dropped 4 bases, with 9 bases sitting between them. CDR1 and CDR2 from the germline V gene are LNHNV and YYDKDF (reference sequence).

The chain combines TRBV7-8 with TRBJ1-6, with TRBD1 matching over 7 bases. The CDR3 has 15 amino acids. The J segment lost 7 bases and the V segment lost 5 bases, leaving 8 bases of the junction unmatched. Germline CDR1 reads SGHVS; CDR2 reads FQNEAQ. CDR3 sequence reads: CASSPVDRRNSPLHF. In nucleotides, the CDR3 is TGTGCCAGCAGCCCAGTGGACAGGAGGAATTCACCCCTCCACTTT.

CDR3 sequence reads: CAIRPGQSSNQPQHF. CDR3 bases: TGTGCCATCAGGCCGGGACAGAGTAGCAATCAGCCCCAGCATTTT. This chain joins TRBV10-3 and TRBJ1-5, with 7 bases identical to TRBD1. CDR3 length: 15 amino acids. Germline loops: CDR1 ENHRY, CDR2 SYGVKD. V lost 6 bases to trimming and J lost 0 bases; unmatched junction nucleotides: 5.

This clonotype was seen only a few times. The chain employs TRBV29-1 and TRBJ2-3; 9 bases map to TRBD2. The CDR3 loop spans 15 amino acids. J was trimmed by 3 bases and V by 4 bases; bases with no gene match: 8. Germline-derived CDR1 and CDR2 are SQVTM and ANQGSEA. In DNA, the CDR3 is TGCAGCGTTGGTGTTAGCGGGAGCAGTACAGATACGCAGTATTTT. This translates into CSVGVSGSSTDTQYF.

The chain couples TRBV5-6 to TRBJ2-5; perhaps D is TRBD1 or TRBD2 (5 bases each). The germline CDR1 and CDR2 sequences are SGHDT and YYEEEE. The CDR3 sequence is 14 residues long. V was cut by 5 bases and J by 5 bases, with 16 bases left in between. CDR3: CASSFQWGSETQYF. The DNA of the CDR3 is TGTGCCAGCAGTTTCCAGTGGGGGTCGGAGACCCAGTACTTC. Complete variable domain (other parts from reference TRBV5-6 and TRBJ2-5): DAGVTQSPTHLIKTRGQQVTLRCSPKSGHDTVSWYQQALGQGPQFIFQYYEEEERQRGNFPDRFSGHQFPNYSSELNVNALLLGDSALYLCASSFQWGSETQYFGPGTRLLVL.

This clonotype was counted a few times. J is TRBJ2-5 and V is TRBV6-5; D call uncertain. V gave up 0 bases and J gave up 5 bases, with 19 bases separating them. Germline CDR1 is MNHEY and CDR2 is SVGAGI. The CDR3 is made up of 17 amino acids. This CDR3 is CASSYSFDRAVRETQYF. The CDR3 region has the DNA TGTGCCAGCAGTTACTCGTTCGATAGGGCTGTTCGGGAGACCCAGTACTTC.

J is TRBJ1-1 and V is TRBV10-3; D uncertain. V lost 3 bases and J 3 bases, leaving 14 bases between the germline ends. Germline V CDR1 and CDR2: ENHRY, SYGVKD. CDR3 length equals 15 residues. CDR3 in amino acids: CAISDRSGGDTEAFF. CDR3 in DNA: TGTGCCATCAGTGACCGCTCAGGTGGGGACACTGAAGCTTTCTTT.

Only a few counts were recorded for this clonotype. This sequence joins TRBV2 and TRBJ2-7, with D unresolved. Germline-derived CDR1 and CDR2 are SNHLY and FYNNEI. The CDR3 extends over 15 amino acids. V was pared by 0 bases and J by 3 bases, with 12 bases between. This CDR3 reads CASSEAQSYGYEQYF. CDR3 in DNA: TGTGCCAGCAGTGAAGCCCAATCATATGGCTACGAGCAGTACTTC.

CDR3 protein: CATSDGWTGSEQYF. For the CDR3, the DNA is TGTGCCACCAGTGACGGATGGACAGGGAGCGAGCAGTACTTC. V and J are TRBV24-1 and TRBJ2-7, with 8 positions matching TRBD1. The CDR3 is 14 residues long. CDR1 is KGHDR, CDR2 SFDVKD, per germline. J lost 6 bases, V lost 4 bases, and 7 bases had no gene match.

Ten or more counts support this clonotype. The chain combines TRBV5-6 with TRBJ2-7; a possible D gene is TRBD1 (6 bases). CDR1 and CDR2 from the germline V gene are SGHDT and YYEEEE. V lost 4 bases and J lost 9, with 17 bases in between. This CDR3 is built from 13 residues. DNA for the CDR3: TGTGCCAGCAGCCCCCCTGCAGGGGCAGGGCAGTACTTC. Protein product: CASSPPAGAGQYF.

The chain uses TRBV11-2 and TRBJ2-2; D is unclear. Germline V lookup: CDR1 SGHAT, CDR2 FQNNGV. This CDR3 has 14 amino acids. V gave up 5 bases and J gave up 3 bases, with 10 bases separating them. Here the CDR3 DNA reads TGTGCCAGCAGCCCGTACAGAGACACCGGGGAGCTGTTTTTT. Translated, it gives CASSPYRDTGELFF.

This clonotype was found a few times. V is TRBV7-9 and J is TRBJ1-1; the D gene is possibly TRBD1 (5 bases). V lost 10 bases and J 7 bases, leaving 16 bases between the germline ends. The germline CDR1 and CDR2 sequences are SEHNR and FQNEAQ (reference sequence). The length of the CDR3 is 12 residues. This chain's CDR3 is CATSRGWGEAFF. The CDR3 DNA reads TGTGCCACCTCCCGGGGCTGGGGTGAAGCTTTCTTT.

In this sample, this clonotype turned up a few times. V gene TRBV5-1 combines with J gene TRBJ2-7; D is perhaps TRBD1 (6 bases). Germline CDR1 and CDR2: SGHRS and YFSETQ. The V and J ends lost 2 bases and 3 bases respectively, with 18 bases between them. The CDR3 spans 16 residues. CDR3 nucleotide sequence: TGCGCCAGCAGCTTAGCGTCAGGGGAAACCCTCTACGAGCAGTACTTC. Protein: CASSLASGETLYEQYF.

This clonotype has a handful of counts. V usage is TRBV12-3 or TRBV12-4 and J usage is TRBJ1-1; D is undetermined. V lost 6 bases, J lost 4 bases, and 12 bases lay in between. The CDR3 totals 13 residues. CDR3 in amino acids: CASSHQVGTEAFF. The CDR3 region has the DNA TGTGCCAGCAGCCACCAGGTGGGCACTGAAGCTTTCTTT.

This clonotype was detected a few times. This sequence joins TRBV29-1 and TRBJ2-7; D uncertain. The CDR3 has 13 amino acids. Germline V gene lookup returns CDR1 SQVTM and CDR2 ANQGSEA. Trimming shortened V by 5 bases and J by 0 bases, and 11 bases separated the two germline ends. CDR3 DNA sequence: TGCAGCGTTCTCCAGCTGAACTCCTACGAGCAGTACTTC. It translates to CSVLQLNSYEQYF.

V usage is TRBV20-1 and J usage is TRBJ2-7, with a tentative D call TRBD1 (6 bases). The J call is uncertain, as TRBJ2-1 better fits the DNA end. Germline lookup yields CDR1 DFQATT and CDR2 SNEGSKA (reference sequence). This CDR3 is built from 13 residues. The CDR3 sequence is CSARVQGGYEQFF. DNA of the CDR3: TGCAGTGCTAGGGTACAGGGCGGTTACGAGCAGTTCTTC.

The CDR3 protein is CASSLKLGDGELFF. For the CDR3, the DNA is TGTGCCAGCAGCTTAAAACTAGGTGACGGGGAGCTGTTTTTT. The chain combines TRBV7-8 with TRBJ2-2; maybe TRBD2 (5 bases). V was trimmed by 2 bases and J by 7 bases, leaving 11 bases between them. The CDR3 totals 14 residues. Germline loops: CDR1 SGHVS, CDR2 FQNEAQ.